A selection of T cell receptor beta chains follows, all from one sample in a study of regulatory T cells in long-lasting Graves disease. TCRdb called the multiplex PCR reads again in MiXCR, with one record for every CDR3 protein. The data show roughly 300,000 distinct CDR3 sequences, roughly 21% seen once. Specimen: peripheral blood mononuclear cells (PBMCs), collected when the disease was refractory, from a patient treated with antithyroid drugs. The source is a female donor with Graves disease. CDR3s include the opening cysteine and the closing phenylalanine or tryptophan. A D gene is named only where the DNA matches it firmly. Not all rows give a size; the values are once, few, many and, for expanded clones, a class.

>TRBJ2-3|TRBV11-2|NA|NA
CASSLGSRLWTDTQYF
TGTGCCAGCAGCTTAGGGTCGCGTCTTTGGACAGATACGCAGTATTTT
>TRBJ2-5|TRBV5-1|few|TRBD2
CASSLESPRTSVQTQYF
TGCGCCAGCAGCTTGGAGTCCCCTCGGACTAGCGTGCAGACCCAGTACTTC
>TRBJ1-6|TRBV10-3|many|NA
CAISQGLDNSPLHF
TGTGCCATCAGTCAGGGATTAGACAATTCACCCCTCCACTTT
>TRBJ2-1|TRBV12-3/TRBV12-4|NA|NA
CASSLRARGGNEQFF
TGTGCCAGCAGCCTACGGGCCAGGGGAGGTAATGAGCAGTTCTTC
>TRBJ1-5|TRBV4-2|few|NA
CASKGNQPQHF
TGTGCCTCAAAGGGGAATCAGCCCCAGCATTTT
>TRBJ2-5|TRBV6-1|many|TRBD1
CASGGTGGAGETQYF
TGTGCCAGCGGAGGGACAGGGGGAGCGGGTGAGACCCAGTACTTC
>TRBJ1-5|TRBV30|NA|NA
CACPGLSNQLQHF
TGTGCCTGCCCCGGCCTCTCCAATCAGCTCCAGCATTTT
>TRBJ2-2|TRBV7-2|NA|NA
CASSLAGGRTGELFF
TGTGCCAGCAGCTTAGCGGGGGGTCGCACCGGGGAGCTGTTTTTT
>TRBJ1-5|TRBV27|NA|NA
CASRRQPYSNQPQHF
TGTGCCAGCAGGAGACAGCCATATAGCAATCAGCCCCAGCATTTT
>TRBJ1-1|TRBV5-1|many|NA
CASRSSWVMNTEAFF
TGCGCCAGCAGATCCTCGTGGGTCATGAACACTGAAGCTTTCTTT
>TRBJ2-5|TRBV7-6|many|NA
CASSPRPIPSRQQETQYF
TGTGCCAGCAGCCCAAGGCCAATACCCTCACGACAGCAAGAGACCCAGTACTTC
>TRBJ2-6|TRBV12-3/TRBV12-4|few|NA
CASSALGGIPGANVLTF
TGTGCCAGCAGTGCCCTAGGAGGGATCCCTGGGGCCAACGTCCTGACTTTC
>TRBJ2-7|TRBV7-4|many|NA
CASSLDGGRLYEQYF
TGTGCCAGCAGCTTAGATGGGGGCAGGCTCTACGAGCAGTACTTC
>TRBJ2-4|TRBV7-6|few|NA
CASSLDQGNIQYF
TGTGCCAGCAGCTTAGATCAGGGAAACATTCAGTACTTC
>TRBJ1-1|TRBV29-1|few|TRBD1
CSAEGQGNTEAFF
TGCAGCGCGGAAGGACAGGGTAACACTGAAGCTTTCTTT
>TRBJ2-7|TRBV20-1|few|NA
CSARDPGSTSYEQYF
TGCAGTGCTAGAGATCCCGGGTCCACTTCCTACGAGCAGTACTTC
>TRBJ1-5|TRBV19|few|TRBD1
CASRPRNTGTASNQPQHF
TGTGCCAGTAGACCCCGGAACACCGGGACAGCTAGCAATCAGCCCCAGCATTTT
>TRBJ2-7|TRBV7-2|NA|NA
CASSPGEIPYEQYF
TGTGCCAGCAGCCCAGGGGAGATCCCCTACGAGCAGTACTTC
>TRBJ2-7|TRBV27|NA|NA
CASSIRGISYEQYF
TGTGCCAGCAGTATCAGGGGAATCAGCTACGAGCAGTACTTC
>TRBJ2-7|TRBV5-1|NA|TRBD1
CASSLRDRVAYEQYF
TGCGCCAGCAGCTTGAGGGACAGGGTGGCCTACGAGCAGTACTTC
>TRBJ1-6|TRBV6-2/TRBV6-3|NA|TRBD1
CASSYGTGGSPLHF
TGTGCCAGCAGTTACGGGACAGGGGGATCACCCCTCCACTTT
>TRBJ2-1|TRBV2|few|NA
CASSEEGLLYNEQFF
TGTGCCAGCAGTGAAGAGGGACTCCTCTACAATGAGCAGTTCTTC
>TRBJ1-6|TRBV4-3|few|NA
CASSQEWRGNSPLHF
TGCGCCAGCAGCCAAGAATGGCGGGGTAATTCACCCCTCCACTTT
>TRBJ2-2|TRBV7-8|few|NA
CASSLATRTNTGELFF
TGTGCCAGCAGCTTAGCAACCAGGACGAACACCGGGGAGCTGTTTTTT
>TRBJ1-6|TRBV5-6|many|NA
CASSLGVPGLASPLHF
TGTGCCAGCAGCTTGGGGGTTCCGGGATTAGCATCACCCCTCCACTTT
>TRBJ2-7|TRBV3-1|NA|TRBD1
CASSPQGVPYEQYF
TGTGCCAGCAGCCCCCAGGGGGTACCCTACGAGCAGTACTTC
>TRBJ2-1|TRBV28|many|TRBD2
CASSQRGTSKDEQFF
TGTGCCAGCAGCCAAAGGGGGACTAGCAAGGATGAGCAGTTCTTC
>TRBJ1-5|TRBV30|many|NA
CACAQDLSQPQHF
TGTGCCTGTGCACAGGACCTGAGTCAGCCCCAGCATTTT
>TRBJ1-4|TRBV4-1|NA|NA
CASSQDGGGFFEKLFF
TGCGCCAGCAGCCAAGATGGCGGGGGTTTCTTTGAAAAACTGTTTTTT
>TRBJ2-5|TRBV13|NA|NA
CTSSRQVGKGETQYF
TGTACCAGCAGCAGACAAGTTGGGAAAGGAGAGACCCAGTACTTC
>TRBJ2-5|TRBV15|many|TRBD2
CATSRGLAGEVTQYF
TGTGCCACCAGCAGAGGTCTAGCGGGAGAGGTGACCCAGTACTTC
>TRBJ1-6|TRBV19|few|NA
CASSIGGGFGSPLHF
TGTGCCAGTAGTATCGGGGGAGGATTTGGTTCACCCCTCCACTTT
>TRBJ1-6|TRBV9|few|NA
CASSVAQDATLPLHF
TGTGCCAGCAGCGTAGCTCAGGACGCCACCTTACCCCTCCACTTT
>TRBJ1-4|TRBV6-5|many|NA
CASSYTWGGNEKLFF
TGTGCCAGCAGTTACACGTGGGGTGGAAACGAAAAACTGTTTTTT
>TRBJ2-7|TRBV6-1|many|NA
CASNRTPAYEQYF
TGTGCCAGCAACCGGACACCGGCCTACGAGCAGTACTTC
>TRBJ2-7|TRBV6-2/TRBV6-3|many|NA
CAGGSSYEQYF
TGTGCTGGGGGAAGCTCCTACGAGCAGTACTTC
>TRBJ2-7|TRBV30|NA|NA
CAWKTDSFSYEQYF
TGTGCCTGGAAGACTGACAGCTTCTCCTACGAGCAGTACTTC
>TRBJ1-2|TRBV20-1|NA|NA
CSAREKGTYGYTF
TGCAGTGCTAGAGAAAAAGGGACGTATGGCTACACCTTC
>TRBJ2-2|TRBV12-3/TRBV12-4|NA|NA
CASSLRGPNTGELFF
TGTGCCAGCAGTCTCAGGGGCCCGAACACCGGGGAGCTGTTTTTT
>TRBJ2-2|TRBV5-1|few|NA
CASSPAVQGYTGELFF
TGCGCCAGCAGCCCGGCGGTACAGGGTTACACCGGGGAGCTGTTTTTT
>TRBJ1-5|TRBV6-1|once|NA
CASSAQWLYQPQHF
TGTGCCAGCAGTGCTCAGTGGTTGTATCAGCCCCAGCATTTT
>TRBJ1-4|TRBV5-1|many|NA
CASSFLTSNEKLFF
TGCGCCAGCAGCTTCTTGACAAGTAATGAAAAACTGTTTTTT
>TRBJ1-2|TRBV5-1|NA|TRBD1
CASSPLDRAGYTF
TGCGCCAGCAGCCCTCTGGACAGGGCTGGCTACACCTTC
>TRBJ2-6|TRBV19|many|TRBD1
CASSSGQAISGANVLTF
TGTGCCAGTAGTTCGGGACAGGCCATCTCTGGGGCCAACGTCCTGACTTTC
>TRBJ1-3|TRBV6-1|few|NA
CASRRDNSGNTIYF
TGTGCCAGCAGACGAGACAACTCTGGAAACACCATATATTTT
>TRBJ2-7|TRBV11-2|many|NA
CASSLERVGGFQYF
TGTGCCAGCAGCTTAGAGAGGGTAGGCGGGTTTCAGTACTTC
>TRBJ2-7|TRBV28|many|NA
CASSPQVGYEQYF
TGTGCCAGCAGCCCGCAGGTCGGCTACGAGCAGTACTTC
>TRBJ1-6|TRBV7-9|NA|NA
CASSLEGGVANSPLHF
TGTGCCAGCAGCTTAGAGGGTGGGGTGGCTAATTCACCCCTCCACTTT
>TRBJ1-5|TRBV19|few|TRBD1
CASIDRGGGNQPQHF
TGTGCCAGTATCGATAGAGGGGGCGGCAATCAGCCCCAGCATTTT
>TRBJ1-2|TRBV7-9|many|NA
CASSSEAAGNGYTF
TGTGCCAGCAGCTCCGAGGCGGCAGGGAATGGCTACACCTTC
>TRBJ2-7|TRBV4-1|few|NA
CASSPDPTGHYEQYF
TGCGCCAGCAGCCCGGATCCGACAGGCCACTACGAGCAGTACTTC
>TRBJ2-3|TRBV2|NA|TRBD2
CASSELAEFGRDTQYF
TGTGCCAGCAGTGAACTAGCGGAATTTGGTCGGGATACGCAGTATTTT
>TRBJ1-2|TRBV20-1|many|TRBD1
CSARDQGVFRRLGYGYTF
TGCAGTGCTAGAGATCAGGGGGTATTTCGGCGTCTGGGCTATGGCTACACCTTC
>TRBJ1-6|TRBV2|many|TRBD1
CASRGQGYSPLHF
TGTGCCAGCCGGGGACAGGGTTATTCACCCCTCCACTTT
>TRBJ2-2|TRBV18|few|TRBD1
CASSRLGQGVTGELFF
TGTGCCAGCTCACGACTGGGACAGGGAGTCACCGGGGAGCTGTTTTTT
>TRBJ1-1|TRBV3-1|many|NA
CASSPGIVGTEAFF
TGTGCCAGCAGCCCCGGTATAGTGGGAACTGAAGCTTTCTTT
>TRBJ2-1|TRBV5-1|NA|TRBD2
CASSLTRFPGLAGDNEQFF
TGCGCCAGCAGCCTCACTCGTTTTCCGGGACTAGCGGGAGACAATGAGCAGTTCTTC
>TRBJ1-2|TRBV6-1|many|TRBD1
CASSLRTGTPGYTF
TGTGCCAGCAGCCTTAGGACAGGGACTCCTGGCTACACCTTC
>TRBJ2-2|TRBV3-1|few|NA
CASSQVRGKGPRGTGELFF
TGTGCCAGCAGCCAAGTCCGGGGAAAGGGGCCGCGGGGAACCGGGGAGCTGTTTTTT
>TRBJ2-4|TRBV30|many|NA
CAWSDGLSIQYF
TGTGCCTGGAGTGACGGTTTAAGCATTCAGTACTTC